One TCR beta chain is described in this entry. Antigen: not known. Using its own MiXCR run on the 5' RACE reads, TCRdb lists one record per CDR3 protein. The sample has fewer than 500,000 distinct CDR3 sequences, 24% seen once. The record originates from a study of identical twins. Study findings and constraints: Among monozygotic twins, out-of-frame TCR alpha sharing exceeded what models predicted. Those out-of-frame alpha sequences shared by twins showed an excess of low generation probability. Without tracking the same donors, conclusions rested on cross-sectional statistical analysis.

The CDR3 is 13 amino acids. Germline CDR1 and CDR2: MNHNS and SASEGT. V lost 4 bases, J lost 12 bases, and 19 bases lay in between. The sample was also reused in another study, on T cells expressing NK-cell markers.

The sequenced sample consisted of CD4+ T cells sorted from blood. V is TRBV6-1 and J is TRBJ2-7; perhaps TRBD2 as D (6 bases). This TCR was sampled from a woman aged 18-29 years in good health. CDR3 in amino acids: CASSAGESGEMYF. CDR3 DNA: TGTGCCAGCAGTGCGGGGGAGAGTGGGGAAATGTACTTC.